This T cell receptor beta chain comes out of a study of blood T cell repertoires in COVID-19. Study summary: Some COVID-19 samples were acute and others convalescent; all came from the United States, Italy and Spain. T cells, B-cell-depleted T cells, or PBMCs supplied cDNA or gDNA.

The CDR3 length is 17 residues. Germline V CDR1 and CDR2: LGHNT, FRNRAP. V lost 2 bases, J lost 3 bases, and 10 bases stayed unmatched. Sequencing was performed with immunoSEQ multiplex PCR; in TCRdb, only in-frame clones are kept and a portion is missing. The sample has 400,000 to 500,000 clones; 70% to 90% are singletons. Source material: PBMCs or T cells enriched from blood (not recorded which). This receptor was taken from a woman in her late teens or twenties who had been exposed to COVID-19. The V and J genes are TRBV12-5 and TRBJ1-5; TRBD1 aligns across 7 bases. The CDR3 reads CASGLPPQGVINQPQHF. The CDR3 bases are TGTGCTAGTGGTTTGCCCCCCCAGGGGGTAATCAATCAGCCCCAGCATTTT.